This T cell receptor (beta chain) was recovered during a study of T cell changes during pregnancy in multiple sclerosis. The CDR3 covers 15 residues. V trimming: 5 bases; J trimming: 5 bases; junction bases outside the gene matches: 12. Germline V gene lookup returns CDR1 SGHRS and CDR2 YFSETQ. Clones were read by immunoSEQ multiplex PCR, and TCRdb kept only the in-frame ones, dropping some. The table lists 45,000 to 60,000 clones, 92% of them singletons. The chain uses TRBV5-1 and TRBJ2-5; 7 bases fit TRBD2. Source: CD4+ T cells from peripheral blood mononuclear cells, taken in the third trimester of pregnancy. This TCR came from a female donor with multiple sclerosis, enrolled in a pregnancy study. This CDR3 is CASRGSGKSGETQYF. CDR3 in DNA: TGCGCCAGCAGGGGGAGCGGGAAATCTGGCGAGACCCAGTACTTC.